Listed below are T cell receptor beta chains from one sample, sequenced in a study of T cell responses to AZD1222 COVID-19 vaccine. Data came from immunoSEQ multiplex PCR; TCRdb stores just in-frame clones and leaves some out. The sample lists 150,000 or so clones, approximately 89% occurring once. The sequences come from peripheral blood, collected on day 0 of AZD1222 vaccination. Receptor source: an adult in good health. Each CDR3 is given with its conserved first and last residue. D genes are given only for firm matches. Clone size appears in some rows only: once, few, many, or a class for an expanded clone.

14,TRBJ2-1,TRBD1,.,TRBV19,TGTGCCAGTAAGGACAGGGGAATGGGCAATGAGCAGTTCTTC,CASKDRGMGNEQFF
14,TRBJ2-1,.,.,TRBV18,TGTGCCAGCTCACCCCTAGCAGGCAACAATGAGCAGTTCTTC,CASSPLAGNNEQFF
14,TRBJ1-4,.,.,TRBV5-4,TGTGCCAGCAGCCTTGGGGGTCGGAGCGAAAAACTGTTTTTT,CASSLGGRSEKLFF
15,TRBJ1-5,TRBD1,.,TRBV27,TGTGCCAGCAGTTCCCCGGGACAGCGGAATCAGCCCCAGCATTTT,CASSSPGQRNQPQHF
15,TRBJ2-4,.,.,TRBV5-6,TGTGCCAGCAGCTCCTCGGGGGTAGCCAAAAACATTCAGTACTTC,CASSSSGVAKNIQYF
14,TRBJ1-5,.,few,TRBV6-1,TGTGCCAGCGGTGACAGATATAGCAATCAGCCCCAGCATTTT,CASGDRYSNQPQHF
19,TRBJ1-2,TRBD1,.,TRBV7-8,TGTGCCAGCAGCCCACTTGGAGCCCCGGGACAGGGGCCCAACTATGGCTACACCTTC,CASSPLGAPGQGPNYGYTF
15,TRBJ2-7,TRBD1,.,TRBV5-1,TGCGCCAGCAGCTTGGAAGGGGGCCTCAGGAACGAGCAGTACTTC,CASSLEGGLRNEQYF
15,TRBJ1-4,.,.,TRBV19,TGTGCCAGTAGTACCCCAGGGAGGTCTAATGAAAAACTGTTTTTT,CASSTPGRSNEKLFF
13,TRBJ2-3,.,.,TRBV2,TGTGCCAGCACTGTGGGGTACACAGATACGCAGTATTTT,CASTVGYTDTQYF
12,TRBJ2-1,.,.,TRBV4-1,TGCGCCAGCAGCCAAGACGGTGGTGAGCAGTTCTTC,CASSQDGGEQFF
18,TRBJ2-1,TRBD2,.,TRBV9,TGTGCCAGCAGCACAAGGGATCCTAGCGGGAGCATCTACAATGAGCAGTTCTTC,CASSTRDPSGSIYNEQFF
16,TRBJ1-1,.,.,TRBV6-5,TGTGCCAGCAGTTACTCGGGGACTTCGCGGGACACTGAAGCTTTCTTT,CASSYSGTSRDTEAFF
11,TRBJ1-2,.,.,TRBV20-1,TGCAGTGCTAGAGAGGGATATGGCTACACCTTC,CSAREGYGYTF
12,TRBJ1-2,.,.,TRBV6-5,TGTGCCAGCAGTAACAGAGGGTCGGGCTACACCTTC,CASSNRGSGYTF
15,TRBJ2-1,TRBD2,.,TRBV9,TGTGCCAGCAGCCGTAGCGGGGGAGGGTTCAATGAGCAGTTCTTC,CASSRSGGGFNEQFF
15,TRBJ2-1,TRBD1,.,TRBV11-2,TGTGCCAGCAGCTTAGATCGGTGGACAGGGAATGAGCAGTTCTTC,CASSLDRWTGNEQFF
13,TRBJ2-3,.,.,TRBV18,TGTGCCAGCTCAGGTATGAGAACAGATACGCAGTATTTT,CASSGMRTDTQYF